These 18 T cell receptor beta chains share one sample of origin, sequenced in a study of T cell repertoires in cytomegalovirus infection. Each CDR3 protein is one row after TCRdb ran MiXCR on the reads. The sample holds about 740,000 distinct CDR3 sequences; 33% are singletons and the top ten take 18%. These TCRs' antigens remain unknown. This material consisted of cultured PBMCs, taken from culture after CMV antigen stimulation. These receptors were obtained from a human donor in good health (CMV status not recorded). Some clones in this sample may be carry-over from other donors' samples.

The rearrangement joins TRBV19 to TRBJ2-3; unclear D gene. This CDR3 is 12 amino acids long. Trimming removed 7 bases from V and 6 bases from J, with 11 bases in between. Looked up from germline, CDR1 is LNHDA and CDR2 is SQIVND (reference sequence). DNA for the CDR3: TGTGCCAGTAAAGACCTGGTCGATACGCAGTATTTT. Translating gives CASKDLVDTQYF. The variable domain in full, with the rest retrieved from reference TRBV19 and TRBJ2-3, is DGGITQSPKYLFRKEGQNVTLSCEQNLNHDAMYWYRQDPGQGLRLIYYSQIVNDFQKGDIAEGYSVSREKKESFPLTVTSAQKNPTAFYLCASKDLVDTQYFGPGTRLTVL.

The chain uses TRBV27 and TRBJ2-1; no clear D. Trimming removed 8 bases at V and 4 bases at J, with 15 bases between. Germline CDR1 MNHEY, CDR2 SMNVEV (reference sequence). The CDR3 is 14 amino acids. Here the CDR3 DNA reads TGTGCCAGCGGCCTGGGTCTCCTTTACAATGAGCAGTTCTTC. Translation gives CASGLGLLYNEQFF.

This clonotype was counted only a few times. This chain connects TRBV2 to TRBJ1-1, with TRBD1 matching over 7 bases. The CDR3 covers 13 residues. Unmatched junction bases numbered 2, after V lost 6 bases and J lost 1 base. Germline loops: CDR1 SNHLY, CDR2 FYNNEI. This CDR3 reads CASRPGGNTEAFF. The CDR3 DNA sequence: TGTGCCAGCAGGCCAGGGGGGAACACTGAAGCTTTCTTT. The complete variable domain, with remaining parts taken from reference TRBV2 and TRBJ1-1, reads EPEVTQTPSHQVTQMGQEVILRCVPISNHLYFYWYRQILGQKVEFLVSFYNNEISEKSEIFDDQFSVERPDGSNFTLKIRSTKLEDSAMYFCASRPGGNTEAFFGQGTRLTVV.

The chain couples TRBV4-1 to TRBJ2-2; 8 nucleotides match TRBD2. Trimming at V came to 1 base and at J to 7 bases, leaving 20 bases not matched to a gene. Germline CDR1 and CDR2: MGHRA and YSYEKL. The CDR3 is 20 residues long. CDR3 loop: CASSQAAQFRGGRRGGELFF. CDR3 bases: TGCGCCAGCAGCCAAGCGGCTCAATTCCGGGGGGGCCGGAGGGGCGGGGAGCTGTTTTTT.

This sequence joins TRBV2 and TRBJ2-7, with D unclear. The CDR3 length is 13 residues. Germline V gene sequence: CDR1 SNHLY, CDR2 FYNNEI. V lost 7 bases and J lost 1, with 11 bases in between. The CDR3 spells CASKRTSSYEQYF. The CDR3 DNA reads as TGTGCCAGCAAGAGGACCTCATCCTACGAGCAGTACTTC.

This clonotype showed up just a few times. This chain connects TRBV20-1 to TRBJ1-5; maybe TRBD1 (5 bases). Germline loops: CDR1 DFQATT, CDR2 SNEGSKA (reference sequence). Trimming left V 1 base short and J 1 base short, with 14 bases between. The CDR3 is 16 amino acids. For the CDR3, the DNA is TGCAGTGCTAGAGCTCTTGGGACGGGAAGCAATCAGCCCCAGCATTTT. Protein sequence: CSARALGTGSNQPQHF.

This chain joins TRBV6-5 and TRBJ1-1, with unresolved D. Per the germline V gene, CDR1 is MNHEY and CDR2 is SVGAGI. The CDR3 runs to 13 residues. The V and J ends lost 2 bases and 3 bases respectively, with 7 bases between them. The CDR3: CASSYDPYTEAFF. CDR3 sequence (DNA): TGTGCCAGCAGTTACGACCCATACACTGAAGCTTTCTTT.

CDR3 amino acids: CASSPSREGTQYF. The CDR3 DNA is TGTGCCAGCAGCCCGAGTCGAGAGGGTACGCAGTATTTT. The rearrangement joins TRBV12-3 or TRBV12-4 to TRBJ2-3, with D perhaps matching TRBD2 (5 bases). The CDR3 is 13 amino acids. The V end lost 6 bases, the J end lost 8 bases, and 15 bases lay between the germline ends.

The CDR3 DNA is TGTGCCAGCAGTCACAGGAGGATCTTCACAGATACGCAGTATTTT. Protein: CASSHRRIFTDTQYF. The J gene is TRBJ2-3, the V gene TRBV28; D assignment may be TRBD1 or TRBD2 (5 bases each). The germline V gene has CDR1 MDHEN and CDR2 SYDVKM. The CDR3 contains 15 residues. Trimming took 5 bases from V and 2 from J, leaving 14 bases between them.

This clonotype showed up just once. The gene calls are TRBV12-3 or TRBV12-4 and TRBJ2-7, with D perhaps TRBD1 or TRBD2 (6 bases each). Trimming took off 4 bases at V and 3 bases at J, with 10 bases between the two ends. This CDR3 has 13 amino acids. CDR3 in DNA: TGTGCCAGCAGTTGGGGGGCCGGCTACGAGCAGTACTTC. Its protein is CASSWGAGYEQYF.

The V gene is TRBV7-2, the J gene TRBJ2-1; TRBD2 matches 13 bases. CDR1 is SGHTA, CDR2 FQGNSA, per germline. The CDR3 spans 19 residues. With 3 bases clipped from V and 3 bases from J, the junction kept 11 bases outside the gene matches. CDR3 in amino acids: CASSFGTSGVPTLYNEQFF. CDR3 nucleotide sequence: TGTGCCAGCAGCTTTGGGACTAGCGGGGTCCCTACCCTCTACAATGAGCAGTTCTTC.

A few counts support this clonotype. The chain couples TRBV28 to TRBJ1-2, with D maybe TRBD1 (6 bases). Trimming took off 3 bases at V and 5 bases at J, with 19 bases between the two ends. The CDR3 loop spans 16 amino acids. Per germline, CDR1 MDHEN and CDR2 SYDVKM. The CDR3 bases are TGTGCCAGCAGTTTCGAAAGGACAGAATTGGTTTATGGCTACACCTTC. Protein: CASSFERTELVYGYTF.

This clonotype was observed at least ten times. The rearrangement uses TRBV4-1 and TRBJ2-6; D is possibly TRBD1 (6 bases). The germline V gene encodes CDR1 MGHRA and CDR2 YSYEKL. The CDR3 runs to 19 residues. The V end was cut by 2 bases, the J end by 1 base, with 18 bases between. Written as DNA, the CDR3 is TGCGCCAGCAGCCAACCGACAGGACTGAGCAAATCTGGGGCCAACGTCCTGACTTTC. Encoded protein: CASSQPTGLSKSGANVLTF.

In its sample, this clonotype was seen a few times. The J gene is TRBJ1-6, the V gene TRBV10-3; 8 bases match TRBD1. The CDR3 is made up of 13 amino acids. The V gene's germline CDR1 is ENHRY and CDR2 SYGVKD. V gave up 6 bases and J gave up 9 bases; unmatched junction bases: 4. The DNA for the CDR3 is TGTGCCATCAGGGACAGGGTTGGTTCACCCCTCCACTTT. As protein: CAIRDRVGSPLHF.

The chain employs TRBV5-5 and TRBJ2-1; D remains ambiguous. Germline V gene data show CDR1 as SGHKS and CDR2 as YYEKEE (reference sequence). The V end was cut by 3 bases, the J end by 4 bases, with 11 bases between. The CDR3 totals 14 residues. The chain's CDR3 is CASSSTTTYNEQFF. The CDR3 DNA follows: TGTGCCAGCAGCTCGACGACCACATACAATGAGCAGTTCTTC.

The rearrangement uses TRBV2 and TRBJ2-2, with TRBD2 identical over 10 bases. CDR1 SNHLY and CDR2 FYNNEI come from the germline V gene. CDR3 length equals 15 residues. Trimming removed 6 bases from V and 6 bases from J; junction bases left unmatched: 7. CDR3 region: CASRSGTSEAGELFF. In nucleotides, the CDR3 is TGTGCCAGCAGGTCCGGGACTAGCGAAGCCGGGGAGCTGTTTTTT.

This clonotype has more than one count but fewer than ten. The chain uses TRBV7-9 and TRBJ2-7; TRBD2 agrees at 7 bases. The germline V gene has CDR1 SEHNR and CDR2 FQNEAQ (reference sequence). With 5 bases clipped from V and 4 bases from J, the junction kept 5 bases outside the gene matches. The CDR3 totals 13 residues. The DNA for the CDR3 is TGTGCCAGCAGCCATTCGGGAGGTTACGAGCAGTACTTC. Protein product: CASSHSGGYEQYF. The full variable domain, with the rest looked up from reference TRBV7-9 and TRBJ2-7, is DTGVSQNPRHKITKRGQNVTFRCDPISEHNRLYWYRQTLGQGPEFLTYFQNEAQLEKSRLLSDRFSAERPKGSFSTLEIQRTEQGDSAMYLCASSHSGGYEQYFGPGTRLTVT.

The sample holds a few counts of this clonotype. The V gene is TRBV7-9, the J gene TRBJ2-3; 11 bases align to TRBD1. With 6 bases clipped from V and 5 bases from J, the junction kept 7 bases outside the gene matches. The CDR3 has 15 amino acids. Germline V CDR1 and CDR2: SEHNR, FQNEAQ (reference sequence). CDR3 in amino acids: CASRDSGQGEDTQYF. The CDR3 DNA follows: TGTGCCAGCAGGGACTCGGGACAGGGGGAAGATACGCAGTATTTT.